Below are 5 T cell receptor beta chains sequenced from a single sample in a study of blood T cell repertoires in COVID-19. The method was immunoSEQ multiplex PCR; TCRdb's version includes in-frame clones alone and lacks a portion of them. Found here are 99,000 or so clones, around 84% of them singletons; the top ten hold less than 2%. The material sequenced was peripheral blood. The origin of the receptors is a man aged 70 or older with active or convalescent COVID-19.

The CDR3 sequence: CASSRLGQGAHYGYTF. CDR3 coding DNA: TGTGCCAGCAGCCGATTAGGGCAGGGGGCTCACTATGGCTACACCTTC. The chain recombines TRBV7-9 with TRBJ1-2, with 8 bases fitting TRBD1. The CDR3 totals 16 residues. Trimming removed 5 bases from V and 3 bases from J; junction bases left unmatched: 11. Germline values: CDR1 SEHNR, CDR2 FQNEAQ (reference sequence).

V is TRBV5-5 and J is TRBJ1-5, with TRBD1 as a possible D gene (5 bases). The CDR3 runs 14 residues. In germline, CDR1 is SGHKS, CDR2 YYEKEE (reference sequence). V was clipped by 4 bases and J by 3 bases, with 11 bases between them. The CDR3 bases are TGTGCCAGCAGCCCCGACAGTCTCAATCAGCCCCAGCATTTT. This gives the protein CASSPDSLNQPQHF. Supplemented by reference TRBV5-5 and TRBJ1-5, the full variable domain reads DAGVTQSPTHLIKTRGQQVTLRCSPISGHKSVSWYQQVLGQGPQFIFQYYEKEERGRGNFPDRFSARQFPNYSSELNVNALLLGDSALYLCASSPDSLNQPQHFGDGTRLSIL.

J is TRBJ1-2 and V is TRBV3-1 (or the pseudogene TRBV3-2), with D unresolved. V lost 0 bases and J lost 8, with 10 bases in between. Germline CDR1 LGHDT, CDR2 YNNKEL (reference sequence). The CDR3 is made up of 13 amino acids. This CDR3 is CASSQDSVEGYTF. The CDR3 DNA sequence: TGTGCCAGCAGCCAAGATTCCGTAGAAGGCTACACCTTC.

The V and J genes are TRBV7-2 and TRBJ2-1; D may be TRBD1 (5 bases). V was pared by 1 base and J by 9 bases, with 13 bases between. Germline assignment: CDR1 SGHTA and CDR2 FQGNSA. CDR3 length equals 14 residues. The CDR3 nucleotides are TGTGCCAGCAGCTTAGGGGGCACACTAATTGAGCAGTTCTTC. It encodes CASSLGGTLIEQFF.

The sample holds a few counts of this clone. The chain employs TRBV5-1 and TRBJ1-1; perhaps TRBD1 as D (6 bases). This CDR3 contains 15 residues. Germline V gene data show CDR1 as SGHRS and CDR2 as YFSETQ. The germline V and J ends were trimmed by 1 base and 3 bases, with 13 bases remaining between them. The CDR3: CASSLRGGPDTEAFF. CDR3 bases: TGCGCCAGCAGCTTGAGGGGGGGCCCGGACACTGAAGCTTTCTTT. Combining the CDR3 with reference TRBV5-1 and TRBJ1-1 gives the whole variable domain KAGVTQTPRYLIKTRGQQVTLSCSPISGHRSVSWYQQTPGQGLQFLFEYFSETQRNKGNFPGRFSGRQFSNSRSEMNVSTLELGDSALYLCASSLRGGPDTEAFFGQGTRLTVV.